This is a list of T cell receptor beta chains from one sample in a study of cytomegalovirus exposure and HLA in healthy donors. TCRdb's table, derived via immunoSEQ multiplex PCR, lists solely in-frame clones and lacks some. The sample shows over 140,000 clones, around 80% of them seen only once. Sequencing was performed on PBMCs. These receptors all stem from a man younger than 40 in good health and CMV-seropositive. CDR3s include the opening cysteine and the closing phenylalanine or tryptophan. The D gene is left open where the match is weak. Expanded clones are given a class, and other clones once, few, many or no size at all.

v_gene,j_gene,d_gene,abundance,CDR3aa,CDR3nt
TRBV18,TRBJ2-7,TRBD2,-,CASSTGLARDYEQYF,TGTGCCAGCTCAACTGGACTAGCGAGGGACTACGAGCAGTACTTC
TRBV30,TRBJ2-7,TRBD1,-,CAWGTGVASYEQYF,TGTGCCTGGGGTACAGGGGTTGCGTCCTACGAGCAGTACTTC
TRBV28,TRBJ1-5,TRBD1,-,CASSGTAPSSNQPQHF,TGTGCCAGCAGTGGGACAGCCCCATCATCGAATCAGCCCCAGCATTTT
TRBV5-1,TRBJ2-2,TRBD2,once,CASSIGTSGGYTGELFF,TGCGCCAGCAGCATCGGGACTAGCGGGGGGTACACCGGGGAGCTGTTTTTT
TRBV2,TRBJ2-2,TRBD2,-,CASTRAGGQTGELFF,TGTGCCAGCACCCGGGCGGGGGGGCAAACCGGGGAGCTGTTTTTT
TRBV5-1,TRBJ2-7,TRBD1,once,CASSSPGQLSEQYF,TGCGCCAGCAGCTCTCCGGGACAGTTAAGCGAGCAGTACTTC
TRBV23-1,TRBJ1-3,-,few,CASSPPRGGASGNTIYF,TGCGCCAGCAGTCCCCCTCGCGGGGGCGCGTCTGGAAACACCATATATTTT
TRBV28,TRBJ2-7,TRBD2,-,CASSPPRTSGGYEQYF,TGTGCCAGCAGTCCCCCTCGGACTAGCGGGGGTTACGAGCAGTACTTC
TRBV18,TRBJ2-2,-,-,CASSPPEAGPGTGELFF,TGTGCCAGCTCACCACCAGAAGCGGGTCCGGGTACCGGGGAGCTGTTTTTT
TRBV6-5,TRBJ2-5,-,-,CASSTGGPETQYF,TGTGCCAGCAGTACGGGGGGCCCGGAGACCCAGTACTTC
TRBV27,TRBJ2-7,TRBD1,-,CASSRTGDYEQYF,TGTGCCAGCAGCCGGACAGGAGACTACGAGCAGTACTTC
TRBV28,TRBJ1-1,-,-,CASSLSIRGEAFF,TGTGCCAGCAGTTTATCCATTAGGGGTGAAGCTTTCTTT
TRBV13,TRBJ1-2,-,-,CASSLLREINYGYTF,TGTGCCAGCAGCTTACTAAGGGAGATCAACTATGGCTACACCTTC
TRBV11-3,TRBJ2-2,TRBD1,-,CASSPGQGAGGELFF,TGTGCCAGCAGCCCCGGACAGGGGGCCGGCGGGGAGCTGTTTTTT
TRBV5-4,TRBJ2-3,TRBD2,-,CASSPGTSGPSTDTQYF,TGTGCCAGCAGCCCCGGGACTAGCGGACCTAGCACAGATACGCAGTATTTT
TRBV6-6,TRBJ1-4,-,-,CASTRGLNEKLFF,TGTGCCAGCACCAGAGGGCTTAATGAAAAACTGTTTTTT
TRBV19,TRBJ1-1,-,-,CASSPLLGPGLFEAFF,TGTGCCAGTAGTCCCTTGCTTGGACCCGGACTCTTCGAAGCTTTCTTT
TRBV6-6,TRBJ2-3,TRBD1,-,CASSYSGQVDTQYF,TGTGCCAGCAGTTACTCGGGACAGGTGGATACGCAGTATTTT
TRBV6-1,TRBJ2-7,TRBD1,few,CATEDRVYEQYF,TGTGCCACCGAAGACAGGGTCTACGAGCAGTACTTC
TRBV14,TRBJ1-3,-,-,CASSLAGGNTIYF,TGTGCCAGCAGCCTGGCGGGGGGAAACACCATATATTTT
TRBV6-1,TRBJ2-7,-,-,CASRDITIYEQYF,TGTGCCAGCCGGGACATAACAATCTACGAGCAGTACTTC
TRBV5-1,TRBJ1-4,TRBD1,-,CASSLEGQGAKLFF,TGCGCCAGCAGCTTGGAGGGACAGGGCGCAAAACTGTTTTTT